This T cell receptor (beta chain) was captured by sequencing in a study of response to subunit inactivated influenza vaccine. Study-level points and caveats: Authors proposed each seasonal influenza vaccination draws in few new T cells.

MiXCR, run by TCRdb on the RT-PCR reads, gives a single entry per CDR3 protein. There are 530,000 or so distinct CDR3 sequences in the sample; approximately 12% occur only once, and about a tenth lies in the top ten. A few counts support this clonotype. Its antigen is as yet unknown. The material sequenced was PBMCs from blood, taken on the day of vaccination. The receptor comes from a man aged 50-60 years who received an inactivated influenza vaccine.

The CDR3 here is CANSLRENYEQYF. DNA for the CDR3: TGTGCAAATTCTCTGAGGGAGAATTACGAGCAGTACTTC. This sequence joins TRBV6-1 and TRBJ2-7; weak D call: TRBD2 (5 bases). Germline loops: CDR1 MNHNS, CDR2 SASEGT. The length of the CDR3 is 13 residues.